The present entry profiles one T cell receptor (beta chain) with its context. What it recognizes is unknown. These data belong to a study of cytomegalovirus exposure and HLA in healthy donors. Study-level points and caveats: The study put 150 or so TCR beta chains on its list as cytomegalovirus-associated.

The PCR contained 60 Vbeta and 13 Jbeta primers. The method was immunoSEQ multiplex PCR; TCRdb's version includes in-frame clones alone and lacks a portion of them. Among approximately 100,000 clones, over 60% were seen once, and the ten largest hold around 5%. The germline CDR1 and CDR2 sequences are SGHRS and YFSETQ. V shed 7 bases, J shed 6 bases, and the junction held 10 bases outside the gene matches. The CDR3 length is 15 residues. The sequence was collected from a female donor in good health and CMV-seropositive. The chain links TRBV5-1 to TRBJ2-1; 10 bases fit TRBD2. Sequenced sample: PBMCs. The CDR3 sequence is CASGALAGVGNEQFF. The CDR3, as DNA: TGCGCCAGCGGCGCGCTAGCGGGAGTGGGCAATGAGCAGTTCTTC.